Presented here are 9 T cell receptor beta chains from one specimen sequenced in a study of T cell responses to AZD1222 COVID-19 vaccine. The table came from immunoSEQ multiplex PCR; TCRdb's copy has only in-frame clones and leaves some out. The sample carries 150,000 or so clones, 89% recorded once. The sequencing used peripheral blood, collected on day 0 of AZD1222 vaccination. All receptors derive from an adult in good health.

The chain links TRBV4-3 to TRBJ2-2; D call uncertain. The germline CDR1 and CDR2 sequences are LGHNA and YSLEER. V was cut by 2 bases and J by 7 bases, with 14 bases left in between. CDR3 size: 15 residues. The CDR3 reads CASSQNIKKVGELFF. In DNA, the CDR3 is TGCGCCAGCAGCCAAAATATTAAGAAAGTCGGGGAGCTGTTTTTT.

This clone appeared a few times. A junction end diverges from the germline sequence, so it may reflect a read error. This sequence joins TRBV11-2 and TRBJ1-2, with 9 bases lining up with TRBD1. Germline-derived CDR1 and CDR2 are SGHAT and FQNNGV. The CDR3 contains 15 residues. The chain's CDR3 is CASSLEPGQGLGYTF. CDR3 sequence (DNA): TGTGCCAGCAGCCTAGAGCCGGGACAGGGTCTCGGCTACACCTTC. The full variable domain, in which reference TRBV11-2 and TRBJ1-2 provide the parts outside the CDR3, is EAGVAQSPRYKIIEKRQSVAFWCNPISGHATLYWYQQILGQGPKLLIQFQNNGVVDDSQLPKDRFSAERLKGVDSTLKIQPAKLEDSAVYLCASSLEPGQGLGYTFGSGTRLTVV.

The CDR3 sequence: CASSDSLRLAGYNEQFF. CDR3 DNA: TGTGCCAGTAGTGATTCCTTGAGACTAGCGGGCTACAATGAGCAGTTCTTC. This sequence joins TRBV19 and TRBJ2-1; 10 bases agree with TRBD2. CDR3 length equals 17 residues. The germline gives CDR1 LNHDA, CDR2 SQIVND (reference sequence). V was pared by 5 bases and J by 3 bases, with 10 bases of the junction left unmatched. The whole variable domain, remainder taken from reference TRBV19 and TRBJ2-1, is DGGITQSPKYLFRKEGQNVTLSCEQNLNHDAMYWYRQDPGQGLRLIYYSQIVNDFQKGDIAEGYSVSREKKESFPLTVTSAQKNPTAFYLCASSDSLRLAGYNEQFFGPGTRLTVL.

The chain is built from TRBV7-9 and TRBJ1-2; maybe TRBD1 (6 bases). There are 15 residues in the CDR3. Germline V lookup: CDR1 SEHNR, CDR2 FQNEAQ (reference sequence). Trimming removed 3 bases from V and 4 bases from J, with 15 bases in between. Here the CDR3 reads CASSFYSGTSYGYTF. CDR3 sequence (DNA): TGTGCCAGCAGCTTCTACTCCGGGACATCCTATGGCTACACCTTC.

The genes are TRBV27 and TRBJ2-5; tentatively, D is TRBD2 (5 bases). The V gene lost 6 bases and the J gene lost 3 bases, with 14 bases spanning the gap. The CDR3 extends over 14 amino acids. CDR1 and CDR2 (germline): MNHEY, SMNVEV (reference sequence). The CDR3 reads CASRTLARKETQYF. CDR3 nucleotide sequence: TGTGCCAGCAGGACCCTAGCTCGAAAAGAGACCCAGTACTTC.

The chain carries TRBV5-5 and TRBJ2-7; D is unclear. Germline V gene sequence: CDR1 SGHKS, CDR2 YYEKEE (reference sequence). The CDR3 runs to 12 residues. The germline V and J ends were trimmed by 4 bases and 6 bases, with 11 bases remaining between them. The CDR3 here is CASSVLQIEQYF. The CDR3 coding sequence is TGTGCCAGCAGCGTACTCCAAATCGAGCAGTACTTC.

The chain recombines TRBV4-2 with TRBJ1-2; D is unclear. V was trimmed by 0 bases and J by 8 bases, leaving 10 bases between them. Germline lookup yields CDR1 LGHNA and CDR2 YNFKEQ. The CDR3 has 13 residues. CDR3 region: CASSQETGFGYTF. CDR3 coding DNA: TGTGCCAGCAGCCAAGAGACGGGGTTCGGCTACACCTTC.

The chain carries TRBV6-5 and TRBJ2-1; 7 positions match TRBD1. Germline trimming cut 5 bases from V and 13 bases from J; bases unmatched to any gene: 11. Germline V gives CDR1 MNHEY, CDR2 SVGAGI. The CDR3 loop spans 13 amino acids. The CDR3 loop is CASSLERGLPQFF. CDR3 DNA sequence: TGTGCCAGCAGTCTCGAAAGGGGGCTGCCTCAGTTCTTC.

The V and J genes are TRBV4-2 and TRBJ1-5; 8 bases match TRBD1. The CDR3 sequence is 17 residues long. Germline loops: CDR1 LGHNA, CDR2 YNFKEQ. J gave up 1 base and V 0 bases, and 5 bases lay outside the gene matches. The CDR3 DNA reads as TGTGCCAGCAGCCAAGAGAATCGACAGGGGAGCAATCAGCCCCAGCATTTT. Encoded protein: CASSQENRQGSNQPQHF.